This T cell receptor beta chain was identified in a study of cytomegalovirus exposure and HLA in healthy donors. Broader study findings: As a later analysis revealed, the rate of TCR association differed by HLA locus, with DRB1 most and HLA-C fewest. A prior analysis recorded that most TCR beta V segments were productive about 90% or about 30% of the time.

Details on this clone: Its antigen is not known.

Primers included in the PCR were 60 Vbeta and 13 Jbeta primers. Clones were sequenced by immunoSEQ multiplex PCR, and TCRdb holds only the in-frame ones, with some missing. In the table there are under 150,000 clones, around three quarters of which are singletons. Germline CDR1 is SNHLY and CDR2 is FYNNEI. This CDR3 has 15 amino acids. V lost 4 bases to trimming and J lost 5 bases, with 17 bases between them. The receptor's source is a woman in her 40s in good health and CMV-seropositive. Material: PBMCs. V is TRBV2 and J is TRBJ2-5; D might be TRBD1 (5 bases). The CDR3 loop is CASSGQGAAQETQYF. In DNA form, the CDR3 reads TGTGCCAGCAGTGGGCAGGGTGCGGCTCAGGAGACCCAGTACTTC. The full variable domain, completed using reference TRBV2 and TRBJ2-5, is EPEVTQTPSHQVTQMGQEVILRCVPISNHLYFYWYRQILGQKVEFLVSFYNNEISEKSEIFDDQFSVERPDGSNFTLKIRSTKLEDSAMYFCASSGQGAAQETQYFGPGTRLLVL.